The 31 T cell receptor beta chains given below trace back to one sample, sequenced in a study of T cell repertoires in cytomegalovirus infection. Which antigens these TCRs recognize remains unknown. MiXCR, applied by TCRdb to the reads, yields one record per CDR3 protein. The sample has 100,000 to 150,000 distinct CDR3 sequences, about 31% seen once. The sample in question was CD8+ T cells from cultured PBMCs, obtained from culture after CMV antigen stimulation. These TCRs come from a human donor in good health (CMV status not recorded). Some clones in this sample may be carry-over from other donors' samples.

On this clonotype: At one of its ends the junction is not consistent with the germline gene, which may arise from a read error. The rearrangement joins TRBV7-6 to TRBJ2-1; TRBD2 aligns across 10 bases. The CDR3 extends over 17 amino acids. Germline CDR1 reads SGHVS; CDR2 reads FNYEAQ. The CDR3 sequence: CVSSSTLAGGAYNEQFF. The CDR3 nucleotides are TGTGTCAGCAGCTCAACGTTAGCGGGGGGCGCCTACAATGAGCAGTTCTTC.

This clonotype has only a few counts. V usage is TRBV29-1 and J usage is TRBJ2-7; the D call may be TRBD1 or TRBD2 (5 bases each). There are 11 residues in the CDR3. V lost 7 bases and J lost 2, with 9 bases in between. Germline V lookup: CDR1 SQVTM, CDR2 ANQGSEA. The CDR3 sequence is CSGGETYEQYF. The CDR3 DNA follows: TGCAGCGGAGGGGAAACCTACGAGCAGTACTTC.

In its sample, this clonotype was seen many times. The J gene is TRBJ2-1, the V gene TRBV12-5; 9 bases are a match to TRBD1. Germline V gene data show CDR1 as LGHNT and CDR2 as FRNRAP. This CDR3 is 17 amino acids long. The ends lost 7 bases at V and 1 base at J; junction bases unmatched: 11. The CDR3: CASAKGGQGPSYNEQFF. CDR3 nucleotides: TGTGCTAGTGCCAAGGGGGGACAGGGCCCTTCCTACAATGAGCAGTTCTTC.

This clonotype was recorded at least ten times. The rearrangement links TRBV7-3 to TRBJ1-1, with D tentatively TRBD1 (5 bases). CDR1 and CDR2 from the germline V gene are SGHTA and FQGTGA. The V end was cut by 1 base, the J end by 1 base, with 7 bases between. The CDR3 extends over 14 amino acids. CDR3 loop: CASSLRGTNTEAFF. DNA for the CDR3: TGTGCCAGCAGCTTAAGGGGGACGAACACTGAAGCTTTCTTT.

The chain has TRBV15 and TRBJ2-2; D is ambiguous. The germline gives CDR1 LNHNV, CDR2 YYDKDF (reference sequence). The CDR3 is 13 amino acids. V lost 7 bases, J lost 3 bases, and 9 bases lay in between. The CDR3 sequence is CATKFWDTGELFF. CDR3 bases: TGTGCCACCAAGTTCTGGGACACCGGGGAGCTGTTTTTT.

In this sample, this clonotype turned up many times. This sequence joins TRBV7-2 and TRBJ2-4; D gene unclear. CDR1 and CDR2 (germline): SGHTA, FQGNSA. This CDR3 comprises 17 residues. The germline V and J ends were trimmed by 1 base and 0 bases, with 13 bases remaining between them. Written as DNA, the CDR3 is TGTGCCAGCAGCTTAGAGCTATACACAATAGCCAAAAACATTCAGTACTTC. Translated, it gives CASSLELYTIAKNIQYF.

This clonotype was seen more than once but under ten times. CDR3 region: CASSSVLRTTSISGNTIYF. The CDR3 coding sequence is TGTGCCAGCAGCTCGGTTCTCCGGACAACTTCGATCTCTGGAAACACCATATATTTT. V gene TRBV7-2 combines with J gene TRBJ1-3; weak D call: TRBD1 (5 bases). V gave up 4 bases and J gave up 0 bases, with 22 bases separating them. Germline V gene data show CDR1 as SGHTA and CDR2 as FQGNSA. The CDR3 has 19 residues.

Only a few counts were recorded for this clonotype. This chain links TRBV11-2 with TRBJ1-6; a weak D match, TRBD1 (5 bases). V lost 2 bases and J lost 12, with 17 bases in between. Germline assignment: CDR1 SGHAT and CDR2 FQNNGV. This CDR3 is built from 15 residues. The CDR3, as DNA: TGTGCCAGCAGCTTACGCGGGGACGGCATGCAACCCCTCCACTTT. Amino acids: CASSLRGDGMQPLHF.

This clonotype was counted between two and nine times. This chain links TRBV5-8 with TRBJ1-1; 7 nucleotides line up with TRBD1. The junction had 5 bases not matched to a gene; V was cut back by 5 bases and J by 1 base. Germline V gene sequence: CDR1 SGHTS, CDR2 YDEGEE. CDR3 length equals 14 residues. The DNA of the CDR3 is TGTGCCAGCAGTGGACAGGTTCGGAACACTGAAGCTTTCTTT. It is translated as CASSGQVRNTEAFF. Together with reference TRBV5-8 and TRBJ1-1, the CDR3 gives the full variable domain: EAGVTQSPTHLIKTRGQQATLRCSPISGHTSVYWYQQALGLGLQFLLWYDEGEERNRGNFPPRFSGRQFPNYSSELNVNALELEDSALYLCASSGQVRNTEAFFGQGTRLTVV.

Only a few counts were recorded for this clonotype. This rearrangement joins TRBV6-6 to TRBJ2-7; 8 bases agree with TRBD1. This CDR3 has 15 amino acids. With 2 bases clipped from V and 3 bases from J, the junction kept 6 bases outside the gene matches. Germline assignment: CDR1 MNHNY and CDR2 SVGAGI (reference sequence). The DNA for the CDR3 is TGTGCCAGCAGTTACCTGGACAGGGTGATCTACGAGCAGTACTTC. Amino acids: CASSYLDRVIYEQYF.

Only a few counts were recorded for this clonotype. The chain uses TRBV5-6 and TRBJ2-4, with 7 bases lining up with TRBD2. This CDR3 comprises 13 residues. Germline V CDR1 and CDR2: SGHDT, YYEEEE. The V and J ends lost 2 bases and 5 bases, in that order; junction bases with no gene match: 1. In DNA form, the CDR3 reads TGTGCCAGCAGCTTTGCGGGAGAAAACATTCAGTACTTC. It translates to CASSFAGENIQYF.

This clonotype was seen ten or more times. The chain uses TRBV24-1 and TRBJ2-3; D remains unclear. Germline-derived CDR1 and CDR2 are KGHDR and SFDVKD. Trimming cost V 4 bases and J 1 base, with 8 bases left between them. This CDR3 has 14 residues. The CDR3 DNA sequence: TGTGCCACCAGTGAATTACGGGGCACAGATACGCAGTATTTT. It is translated as CATSELRGTDTQYF.

This clonotype has ten or more counts. The V gene is TRBV7-2, the J gene TRBJ1-1; D possibly corresponds to TRBD1 (6 bases). There are 14 residues in the CDR3. The V gene's germline CDR1 is SGHTA and CDR2 FQGNSA. Trimming removed 1 base at V and 4 bases at J, with 10 bases between. The CDR3 loop is CASSLVIRGTEAFF. The CDR3 DNA reads TGTGCCAGCAGCTTAGTTATCAGGGGCACTGAAGCTTTCTTT.

The chain uses TRBV6-5 and TRBJ1-1, with D possibly matching TRBD1 (6 bases). V was shortened by 5 bases and J by 1 base, with 11 bases between the two germline ends. Germline loops: CDR1 MNHEY, CDR2 SVGAGI. The CDR3 is made up of 14 amino acids. DNA for the CDR3: TGTGCCAGCAGTGAAGAGGGGGGGAACACTGAAGCTTTCTTT. This translates into CASSEEGGNTEAFF.

The CDR3, as DNA: TGTGCCAGCAGTCCCCGGACAGGGGTACTTGATGGCTACACCTTC. Translation gives CASSPRTGVLDGYTF. This chain uses TRBV6-1 with TRBJ1-2; 9 bases are a match to TRBD1. Germline V lookup: CDR1 MNHNS, CDR2 SASEGT. V lost 5 bases to trimming and J lost 6 bases; unmatched junction nucleotides: 10. The CDR3 has 15 residues.

A few counts support this clonotype. The rearrangement joins TRBV2 to TRBJ2-1; D remains unclear. Trimming took 7 bases from V and 9 from J, leaving 16 bases between them. The length of the CDR3 is 13 residues. In germline, CDR1 is SNHLY, CDR2 FYNNEI. CDR3 nucleotide sequence: TGTGCCAGCACTCAGGACCCGGCTGGTGAGCAGTTCTTC. Residues: CASTQDPAGEQFF. Complete variable domain (other parts from reference TRBV2 and TRBJ2-1): EPEVTQTPSHQVTQMGQEVILRCVPISNHLYFYWYRQILGQKVEFLVSFYNNEISEKSEIFDDQFSVERPDGSNFTLKIRSTKLEDSAMYFCASTQDPAGEQFFGPGTRLTVL.

This chain joins TRBV12-3 or TRBV12-4 and TRBJ1-1; D not certain. This CDR3 region has 15 residues. V was cut by 3 bases and J by 4 bases, with 15 bases left in between. In nucleotides, the CDR3 is TGTGCCAGCAGTTTCTGGAACATCGATGGCACTGAAGCTTTCTTT. Its translation: CASSFWNIDGTEAFF.

This clonotype was recorded at least ten times. The chain joins TRBV7-2 to TRBJ2-1; 8 positions agree with TRBD1. Germline V gene data show CDR1 as SGHTA and CDR2 as FQGNSA. The J segment lost 9 bases and the V segment lost 2 bases, leaving 9 bases of the junction unmatched. The CDR3 runs to 15 residues. CDR3: CASSLPGQGVFEQFF. The CDR3 DNA reads as TGTGCCAGCAGCTTACCAGGACAGGGAGTATTTGAGCAGTTCTTC.

This sequence joins TRBV28 and TRBJ2-7; D gene unclear. This CDR3 has 17 residues. V dropped 6 bases and J dropped 4 bases, with 25 bases sitting between them. Germline V gene data show CDR1 as MDHEN and CDR2 as SYDVKM. Written as DNA, the CDR3 is TGTGCCAGCAGCTCCCGTATCTTATACAGCGCGAGGTACGAGCAGTACTTC. Its translation: CASSSRILYSARYEQYF. Supplemented by reference TRBV28 and TRBJ2-7, the full variable domain reads DVKVTQSSRYLVKRTGEKVFLECVQDMDHENMFWYRQDPGLGLRLIYFSYDVKMKEKGDIPEGYSVSREKKERFSLILESASTNQTSMYLCASSSRILYSARYEQYFGPGTRLTVT.

The V call is TRBV6-6, the J call TRBJ2-7, with D uncertain. Trimming removed 4 bases at V and 4 bases at J, with 11 bases between. There are 13 residues in the CDR3. The V gene's germline CDR1 is MNHNY and CDR2 SVGAGI (reference sequence). The CDR3: CASSWDFKYEQYF. Here the CDR3 DNA reads TGTGCCAGCAGTTGGGATTTTAAGTACGAGCAGTACTTC.

In this sample, this clonotype turned up many times. The CDR3 protein is CASSLGQRSYNEQFF. CDR3 nucleotide sequence: TGTGCCAGCAGCTTAGGGCAGAGATCCTACAATGAGCAGTTCTTC. The chain joins TRBV7-9 to TRBJ2-1; D not resolved. V lost 1 base and J lost 1, with 8 bases in between. Germline CDR1 is SEHNR and CDR2 is FQNEAQ (reference sequence). The CDR3 extends over 15 amino acids.

CDR3 sequence reads: CSARQGEWSEAFF. CDR3 DNA sequence: TGCAGTGCTCGACAGGGGGAATGGTCTGAAGCTTTCTTT. The V gene is TRBV20-1, the J gene TRBJ1-1; the match to TRBD1 covers 9 bases. The CDR3 has 13 residues. Germline loops: CDR1 DFQATT, CDR2 SNEGSKA (reference sequence). The V segment lost 5 bases and the J segment 6 bases; nucleotides outside the gene matches: 7.

V is TRBV11-1 and J is TRBJ2-7; the D is unclear. In germline, CDR1 is SGHAT, CDR2 FQDESV (reference sequence). V dropped 1 base and J dropped 4 bases, with 5 bases sitting between them. The CDR3 covers 12 residues. The DNA for the CDR3 is TGTGCCAGCAGCTTAGTAGAATACGAGCAGTACTTC. It translates to CASSLVEYEQYF.

V and J are TRBV6-5 and TRBJ2-1; 8 nucleotides agree with TRBD2. Trimming took 2 bases from V and 7 from J; bases not matched to a gene: 7. The CDR3 loop spans 15 amino acids. Germline values: CDR1 MNHEY, CDR2 SVGAGI. The CDR3 region is CASSYDPGGTNEQFF. Here the CDR3 DNA reads TGTGCCAGCAGTTACGATCCGGGGGGGACAAATGAGCAGTTCTTC.

The chain couples TRBV27 to TRBJ1-1; tentatively, D is TRBD1 (6 bases). Trimming took off 5 bases at V and 3 bases at J, with 13 bases between the two ends. The germline V gene encodes CDR1 MNHEY and CDR2 SMNVEV (reference sequence). There are 14 residues in the CDR3. The DNA of the CDR3 is TGTGCCAGCAGTCCATACAGGGCGTACACTGAAGCTTTCTTT. Amino acid sequence: CASSPYRAYTEAFF.

The CDR3 sequence is CASSWDFGVTDTQYF. The CDR3 DNA reads TGTGCCAGCAGCTGGGACTTCGGGGTCACAGATACGCAGTATTTT. The rearrangement links TRBV11-1 to TRBJ2-3; the D gene is possibly TRBD2 (6 bases). Germline CDR1 SGHAT, CDR2 FQDESV (reference sequence). With 4 bases removed from V and 2 bases from J, the gap between germline ends came to 13 bases. This CDR3 has 15 residues.

The J gene is TRBJ2-1, the V gene TRBV5-1; 8 bases fit TRBD2. V was pared by 1 base and J by 0 bases, with 3 bases of the junction left unmatched. In germline, CDR1 is SGHRS, CDR2 YFSETQ. CDR3 length: 16 amino acids. The CDR3 is CASSLPGLGSYNEQFF. The CDR3 DNA reads TGCGCCAGCAGCTTGCCGGGACTAGGCTCCTACAATGAGCAGTTCTTC.

This clonotype was detected ten times or more. The chain employs TRBV20-1 and TRBJ2-7, with 9 bases matching TRBD1. The trim removed 1 base at V and 2 bases at J, leaving 6 bases unmatched. The CDR3 consists of 15 residues. Germline V gives CDR1 DFQATT, CDR2 SNEGSKA (reference sequence). For the CDR3, the DNA is TGCAGTGCTAGAGGGGACAGGGACATAACCTACGAGCAGTACTTC. Translation gives CSARGDRDITYEQYF.

The rearrangement joins TRBV2 to TRBJ2-3; tentatively, D is TRBD2 (6 bases). This CDR3 comprises 13 residues. CDR1 and CDR2 (germline): SNHLY, FYNNEI. V gave up 8 bases and J gave up 2 bases, with 11 bases separating them. The chain's CDR3 is CASRLDYTDTQYF. CDR3 nucleotide sequence: TGTGCCAGCCGACTAGATTACACAGATACGCAGTATTTT.

The chain is built from TRBV7-9 and TRBJ1-6, with D possibly matching TRBD1 (5 bases). Germline V lookup: CDR1 SEHNR, CDR2 FQNEAQ (reference sequence). Trimming cost V 9 bases and J 9 bases, with 12 bases left between them. The CDR3 loop spans 12 amino acids. The CDR3 protein is CASRKGTSPLHF. The CDR3 coding sequence is TGTGCCAGTCGAAAGGGGACTTCACCCCTCCACTTT.

V is TRBV4-1 and J is TRBJ1-1; D possibly corresponds to TRBD1 (5 bases). The CDR3 sequence is 16 residues long. Germline loops: CDR1 MGHRA, CDR2 YSYEKL. V lost 3 bases, J lost 5 bases, and 19 bases lay in between. The CDR3 DNA reads as TGCGCCAGCAGCCACCCCGGTGGCGGAGGGGTTACTGAAGCTTTCTTT. Amino acid sequence: CASSHPGGGGVTEAFF.